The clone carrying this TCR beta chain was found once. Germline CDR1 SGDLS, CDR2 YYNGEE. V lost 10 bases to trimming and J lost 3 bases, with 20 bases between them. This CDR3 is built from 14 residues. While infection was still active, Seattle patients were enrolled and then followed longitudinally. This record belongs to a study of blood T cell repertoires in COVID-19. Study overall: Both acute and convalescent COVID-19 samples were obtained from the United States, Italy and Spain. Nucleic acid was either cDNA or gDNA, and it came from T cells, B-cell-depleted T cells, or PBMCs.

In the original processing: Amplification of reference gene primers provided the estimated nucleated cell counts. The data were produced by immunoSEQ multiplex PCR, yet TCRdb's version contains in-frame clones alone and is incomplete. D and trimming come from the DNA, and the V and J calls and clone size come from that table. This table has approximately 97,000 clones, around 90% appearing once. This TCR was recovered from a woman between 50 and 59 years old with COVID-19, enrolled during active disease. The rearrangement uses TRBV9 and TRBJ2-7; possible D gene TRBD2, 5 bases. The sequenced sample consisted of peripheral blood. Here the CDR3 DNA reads TGTGCCCTCGTACTTGGAGGACCGAACTACGAGCAGTACTTC. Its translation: CALVLGGPNYEQYF.